This TCR beta chain emerged from a study of T-cell memory formation after mild COVID-19. Study-wide results and limits: Researchers report contracting CD4+ clones mostly in CM and EM, with CD8+ clones in EMRA. There were some responding clones in pre-infection memory, which suggested that cross-reactive memory had joined. Day 37-peaking second-wave clones had unconfirmed SARS-CoV-2 specificity.

TCR alpha and TCR beta cDNA libraries carrying sample barcodes and UMIs came from 5'RACE with constant-segment primers. TCRdb redid the calling of the 5' RACE reads with MiXCR, one entry per CDR3 protein. In the table there are hundreds of thousands of distinct CDR3 sequences, about 22% of which are singletons. This clonotype was seen only a few times. Its antigen is unidentified. Germline CDR1 DFQATT, CDR2 SNEGSKA (reference sequence). With 3 bases removed from V and 3 bases from J, the gap between germline ends came to 9 bases. This CDR3 contains 13 residues. Sequencing was done on a sample of PBMCs or a T cell subset sorted from them (not recorded which). The J gene is TRBJ1-5, the V gene TRBV20-1, with D unclear. This TCR was recovered from an adult woman who had mild COVID-19 (a few samples of this study predate the infection). Cell type and time point are not known. The DNA of the CDR3 is TGCAGTGCTAGTCGGACTAACAATCAGCCCCAGCATTTT. It yields the protein CSASRTNNQPQHF.